The 11 T cell receptor beta chains below all came from one sample that was sequenced in a study of cytomegalovirus exposure and HLA in healthy donors. The PCR made use of 60 Vbeta and 13 Jbeta primers. TCRdb's copy holds only in-frame clones and misses some; the assay was immunoSEQ multiplex PCR. In the table there are about 160,000 clones, roughly 80% of which are singletons. Input material: PBMCs. The receptors were sampled from a male donor in good health and CMV-seropositive.

In its sample, this clone was seen once. The V and J genes are TRBV7-2 and TRBJ1-2; possible D gene TRBD1, 6 bases. The germline V and J ends were trimmed by 7 bases and 5 bases, with 17 bases remaining between them. The CDR3 has 14 residues. Germline V gene sequence: CDR1 SGHTA, CDR2 FQGNSA. The CDR3 nucleotides read TGTGCCAGCACGGCGAGGACAGAGTCATATGGCTACACCTTC. Its translation: CASTARTESYGYTF.

The chain is built from TRBV4-1 and TRBJ2-2; 8 bases match TRBD1. Germline CDR1 reads MGHRA; CDR2 reads YSYEKL. The CDR3 extends over 17 amino acids. J gave up 7 bases and V 3 bases, and 13 bases lay outside the gene matches. Here the CDR3 reads CASSQAGQGLVNGELFF. CDR3 bases: TGCGCCAGCAGCCAGGCAGGACAGGGACTCGTCAACGGGGAGCTGTTTTTT.

This chain links TRBV18 with TRBJ1-2, with TRBD1 matching over 9 bases. Germline-derived CDR1 and CDR2 are KGHSH and LQKENI. With 2 bases clipped from V and 4 bases from J, the junction kept 2 bases outside the gene matches. The CDR3 is 14 amino acids. CDR3 in DNA: TGTGCCAGCTCACCAGGACAGGGGAGCTATGGCTACACCTTC. This encodes CASSPGQGSYGYTF.

The chain recombines TRBV7-2 with TRBJ1-1; D is uncertain. Germline CDR1 is SGHTA and CDR2 is FQGNSA. The V end lost 8 bases, the J end lost 3 bases, and 13 bases lay between the germline ends. The CDR3 is 13 residues long. The CDR3 DNA reads TGTGCCAGCCACAGTTTTATTTACACTGAAGCTTTCTTT. Translated: CASHSFIYTEAFF.

The chain links TRBV27 to TRBJ2-7; TRBD2 matches at 13 bases. Germline V gives CDR1 MNHEY, CDR2 SMNVEV (reference sequence). This CDR3 has 14 residues. J lost 6 bases, V lost 4 bases, and 3 bases had no gene match. The CDR3, as DNA: TGTGCCAGCAGTTCTCGGACTAGCGGGAGCGAGCAGTACTTC. Its translation: CASSSRTSGSEQYF.

J is TRBJ2-2 and V is TRBV6-4; no clear D. Germline CDR1 reads MRHNA; CDR2 reads SNTAGT. V lost 8 bases and J lost 0, with 10 bases in between. The CDR3 runs to 14 residues. CDR3 loop: CASRSDANTGELFF. CDR3 in DNA: TGTGCCAGCCGGAGCGACGCGAACACCGGGGAGCTGTTTTTT.

The chain is built from TRBV9 and TRBJ1-1; 10 bases are shared with TRBD1. Germline V CDR1 and CDR2: SGDLS, YYNGEE. The CDR3 extends over 15 amino acids. V dropped 4 bases and J dropped 3; count of bases not matched to a gene: 6. The CDR3 spells CASSRKTGGDTEAFF. In DNA form, the CDR3 reads TGTGCCAGCAGCCGAAAGACAGGGGGCGACACTGAAGCTTTCTTT.

This chain connects TRBV19 to TRBJ1-3, with D maybe TRBD1 (6 bases). Trimming took off 5 bases at V and 10 bases at J, with 15 bases between the two ends. Germline loops: CDR1 LNHDA, CDR2 SQIVND (reference sequence). The CDR3 spans 13 residues. The CDR3 reads CASSARQARTIYF. The CDR3 DNA reads TGTGCCAGTAGTGCGAGACAGGCTCGAACCATATATTTT.

The chain combines TRBV6-8 with TRBJ1-5; 10 bases match TRBD1. V dropped 5 bases and J dropped 0; count of bases not matched to a gene: 10. This CDR3 comprises 18 residues. CDR1 is MNHGY and CDR2 is SAAAGT in the germline V gene. The DNA of the CDR3 is TGTGCCAGCAGTGCCGACAGGGGGCTTTTGGATAGCAATCAGCCCCAGCATTTT. This codes for CASSADRGLLDSNQPQHF.

The V call is TRBV15, the J call TRBJ1-2, with D perhaps matching TRBD1 (5 bases). The ends were cut back, 0 bases at V and 6 bases at J, with 14 bases in the middle. CDR3 length: 15 residues. Germline CDR1 and CDR2: LNHNV and YYDKDF (reference sequence). The CDR3 sequence is CATSRDRVRVHGYTF. In nucleotides, the CDR3 is TGTGCCACCAGCAGAGATAGGGTCAGGGTGCATGGCTACACCTTC. The full variable domain, completed using reference TRBV15 and TRBJ1-2, is DAMVIQNPRYQVTQFGKPVTLSCSQTLNHNVMYWYQQKSSQAPKLLFHYYDKDFNNEADTPDNFQSRRPNTSFCFLDIRSPGLGDTAMYLCATSRDRVRVHGYTFGSGTRLTVV.

The rearrangement links TRBV19 to TRBJ2-2; TRBD2 might be the D (5 bases). V lost 5 bases to trimming and J lost 1 base, with 11 bases between them. Looked up from germline, CDR1 is LNHDA and CDR2 is SQIVND (reference sequence). The CDR3 contains 15 residues. The CDR3 sequence: CASSLLRGNTGELFF. Written as DNA, the CDR3 is TGTGCCAGTAGTCTCCTCCGGGGGAACACCGGGGAGCTGTTTTTT.